The clone carrying this T cell receptor beta chain was seen repeatedly, ten times or more. The target antigen is unknown. General study points: Tumor Tregs overlapped most with tumor, then blood, naive CD4+ cells. Tumor memory CD4+ T cell TCR gene usage was found to cluster with blood and lymph node memory CD4+ cells and with lymph node naive CD4+ cells. Larger-cohort validation covered only one TCR beta V-J rearrangement.

In germline, CDR1 is SGDLS, CDR2 YYNGEE. V shed 0 bases, J shed 8 bases, and the junction held 13 bases outside the gene matches. The length of the CDR3 is 18 residues. Semi-nested PCR with Nested Universal Primer A followed constant-region reverse priming of full-length variable regions. TCRdb used MiXCR to reprocess the 5' RACE reads, holding one entry per CDR3 protein. The sample lists tens of thousands of distinct CDR3 sequences, more than 20% occurring once. Treg sorting used a CD4+CD25+CD127-/low gate. The source of this sequence is a female donor with breast cancer. The rearrangement links TRBV9 to TRBJ2-1; 11 nucleotides match TRBD2. The sequenced sample was tumor-infiltrating Tregs sorted from the breast tumor. In nucleotides, the CDR3 is TGTGCCAGCAGCGTAGATATGGGGGCACTAGCGGGAGCCGATGAGCAGTTCTTC. This encodes CASSVDMGALAGADEQFF.